This is a list of T cell receptor beta chains from one sample in a study of T cell responses to AZD1222 COVID-19 vaccine. Clones were read by immunoSEQ multiplex PCR, and TCRdb kept only the in-frame ones, dropping some. Of 110,000 or so clones detected, around 90% appear once; the ten largest clones hold roughly 3.2%. The source material was peripheral blood, sampled on day 0 of MenACWY control vaccination. The receptors originated from an adult in good health. The CDR3 runs from the conserved cysteine through the conserved F or W. The order of the fields is D gene, J gene, clone size, V gene, CDR3 DNA, CDR3 protein. D genes are given only for firm matches. Size is omitted from some rows. Given values are once, few, many or a class for expanded clones.

-	TRBJ1-1	once	TRBV11-3	TGTGCCAGCAGCTTAGATGGGAGGGGAGGAAGCACTGAAGCTTTCTTT	CASSLDGRGGSTEAFF
TRBD1	TRBJ2-4	once	TRBV10-3	TGTGCCATCAGTGAATCGGGACAGGCGGACATTCAGTACTTC	CAISESGQADIQYF
TRBD1	TRBJ2-7	-	TRBV28	TGTGCCAGCAGAGCCACTTCGGGACAGGGGGGAATGTCCTACGAGCAGTACTTC	CASRATSGQGGMSYEQYF
-	TRBJ1-5	-	TRBV7-6	TGTGCCAGCAGCTTAGACCCGGGGCCTAGCAATCAGCCCCAGCATTTT	CASSLDPGPSNQPQHF
-	TRBJ1-6	-	TRBV10-3	TGTGCCATCAGTGAGTCGAAGGAGGGTGGGGATTCACCCCTCCACTTT	CAISESKEGGDSPLHF
-	TRBJ1-1	-	TRBV28	TGTGCCAGCAGTTTTTCTCCCGGGATCGAAGCTTTCTTT	CASSFSPGIEAFF
TRBD1	TRBJ2-2	-	TRBV2	TGTGCCAGCAGACAGGGGGATTACACCGGGGAGCTGTTTTTT	CASRQGDYTGELFF
TRBD1	TRBJ1-5	-	TRBV19	TGTGCCAGTAGCGGACAGGGGGCTTGGAATCAGCCCCAGCATTTT	CASSGQGAWNQPQHF
-	TRBJ2-5	-	TRBV29-1	TGCAGCGTGGACAGAGCTGGTTCTGGTGGTGAGACCCAGTACTTC	CSVDRAGSGGETQYF
-	TRBJ1-1	-	TRBV11-3	TGTGCCAGCAGCTTAGGCATGAACACTGAAGCTTTCTTT	CASSLGMNTEAFF
-	TRBJ2-1	-	TRBV6-4	TGTGCCAGCAGTGATACGGGCTACAATGAGCAGTTCTTC	CASSDTGYNEQFF
-	TRBJ1-5	-	TRBV23-1	TGCGCCAGCAGTCCCCCCCTCACGCAGGGGAATCAGCCCCAGCATTTT	CASSPPLTQGNQPQHF
TRBD2	TRBJ2-1	-	TRBV7-8	TGTGCCAGCAGCTCCGGGACTAGCGGAGACAATGAGCAGTTCTTC	CASSSGTSGDNEQFF
-	TRBJ2-2	-	TRBV5-4	TGTGCCAGCAGCGGGGACCGGGACCGCCTACGTCCCGGGGAGCTGTTTTTT	CASSGDRDRLRPGELFF
TRBD1	TRBJ2-5	-	TRBV5-1	TGCGCCAGCAGCTCGGGACAGGGGAGTGAGGAGACCCAGTACTTC	CASSSGQGSEETQYF
-	TRBJ1-3	-	TRBV18	TGTGCCAGCTCACCACCTCATGAGGGCTCTGGAAACACCATATATTTT	CASSPPHEGSGNTIYF
TRBD2	TRBJ2-3	-	TRBV7-6	TGTGCCAGCAGCTTAGACGAGCTAGCGGGGGGCACAGATACGCAGTATTTT	CASSLDELAGGTDTQYF
-	TRBJ1-5	-	TRBV5-4	TGTGCCAGCAGCTTGCAAGGGTCGGGTCAGCCCCAGCATTTT	CASSLQGSGQPQHF
TRBD1	TRBJ1-5	-	TRBV27	TGTGCCAGCAGTTTAGGGACAGAAAATCAGCCCCAGCATTTT	CASSLGTENQPQHF
-	TRBJ1-6	once	TRBV19	TGTGCCAGTAGTATGTATTATAATTCACCCCTCCACTTT	CASSMYYNSPLHF
-	TRBJ1-5	-	TRBV6-5	TGTGCCAGCAGTTACTCTGCAGTTAGCAATCAGCCCCAGCATTTT	CASSYSAVSNQPQHF
-	TRBJ2-1	-	TRBV4-2	TGTGCCAGCAGCATCTATGCCAATGAGCAGTTCTTC	CASSIYANEQFF